The clone carrying this T cell receptor (beta chain) was seen at least ten times. Its target is unknown. Synthesis of cDNA used 5'RACE (with 10-nucleotide random UMIs). A single record per CDR3 protein comes from TCRdb applying MiXCR to the 5' RACE reads. Among approximately 85,000 distinct CDR3 sequences listed, around 4.7% were seen once. These data are taken from a study of neurological immune-mediated disorders. The study, taken as a whole, reports: In HTLV-1-associated myelopathy, TCR clonal expansion was greatest, and in multiple sclerosis it was least, below healthy controls.

The time point: longitudinal time-point 3. This receptor was taken from a woman aged 60-75 years with multiple sclerosis. Sequenced: PBMCs.

The CDR3 spells CASSLTVAGRLIPTDTQYF. DNA of the CDR3: TGTGCCAGCAGCTTAACCGTAGCGGGCCGCCTAATACCCACAGATACGCAGTATTTT. The V and J genes are TRBV7-2 and TRBJ2-3; TRBD2 matches 7 bases. The CDR3 totals 19 residues. Germline V gene sequence: CDR1 SGHTA, CDR2 FQGNSA. V lost 2 bases to trimming and J lost 2 bases; unmatched junction nucleotides: 16. The full variable domain, its missing parts supplied by reference TRBV7-2 and TRBJ2-3, is GAGVSQSPSNKVTEKGKDVELRCDPISGHTALYWYRQSLGQGLEFLIYFQGNSAPDKSGLPSDRFSAERTGGSVSTLTIQRTQQEDSAVYLCASSLTVAGRLIPTDTQYFGPGTRLTVL.